Listed here are 17 T cell receptor beta chains from one sample, sequenced in a study of T cells in localized non-small cell lung cancer. The repertoire was sequenced with immunoSEQ multiplex PCR; TCRdb's copy has only in-frame clones and lacks some. The sample lists around 25,000 clones; around 90% were seen once. The specimen was peripheral blood, collected before any cancer treatment. The receptors were sampled from a woman aged 35 to 75 with stage I lung adenocarcinoma.

The genes are TRBV19 and TRBJ2-7; D is undetermined. V gave up 4 bases and J gave up 7 bases, with 14 bases separating them. Germline assignment: CDR1 LNHDA and CDR2 SQIVND (reference sequence). CDR3 size: 13 residues. The CDR3 nucleotides are TGTGCCAGTAGTACCGCTGGTCGGTCGGAGCAGTACTTC. Its protein is CASSTAGRSEQYF. The entire variable domain, with the rest obtained from reference TRBV19 and TRBJ2-7, is as follows: DGGITQSPKYLFRKEGQNVTLSCEQNLNHDAMYWYRQDPGQGLRLIYYSQIVNDFQKGDIAEGYSVSREKKESFPLTVTSAQKNPTAFYLCASSTAGRSEQYFGPGTRLTVT.

J is TRBJ2-7 and V is TRBV14; 10 positions match TRBD1. This CDR3 region has 15 residues. CDR1 and CDR2 (germline): SGHDN, FVKESK. V lost 4 bases, J lost 2 bases, and 5 bases stayed unmatched. CDR3 nucleotide sequence: TGTGCCAGCAGCCTCGGACAGGGGGGCCCCTACGAGCAGTACTTC. It translates to CASSLGQGGPYEQYF.

Only one count was recorded for this clone. The V gene is TRBV12-5, the J gene TRBJ2-2, with no clear D. This CDR3 is built from 14 residues. Germline V gene data show CDR1 as LGHNT and CDR2 as FRNRAP. V was trimmed by 6 bases and J by 6 bases, leaving 14 bases between them. Written as DNA, the CDR3 is TGTGCTAGTGGCCTGGATGGGTTGGCCGGGGAGCTGTTTTTT. Translated: CASGLDGLAGELFF.

The J gene is TRBJ1-1, the V gene TRBV5-1; D is ambiguous. Trimming pared 0 bases from V and 4 bases from J, leaving 13 bases between. Germline V gives CDR1 SGHRS, CDR2 YFSETQ. This CDR3 spans 15 amino acids. CDR3 DNA: TGCGCCAGCAGCTTGGAAACAAGGAAGGGCACTGAAGCTTTCTTT. As protein: CASSLETRKGTEAFF.

The chain carries TRBV7-2 and TRBJ2-7; 13 positions agree with TRBD2. The CDR3 runs 15 residues. The germline CDR1 and CDR2 sequences are SGHTA and FQGNSA. Germline trimming cut 0 bases from V and 6 bases from J; bases unmatched to any gene: 2. The CDR3 spells CASSLAGLAGAEQYF. The CDR3 coding sequence is TGTGCCAGCAGCTTAGCCGGACTAGCGGGAGCCGAGCAGTACTTC.

The rearrangement uses TRBV9 and TRBJ2-4; TRBD1 agrees at 9 bases. CDR3 length: 16 amino acids. J lost 9 bases, V lost 4 bases, and 14 bases had no gene match. Germline V CDR1 and CDR2: SGDLS, YYNGEE. Written as DNA, the CDR3 is TGTGCCAGCAGCCAGGGTGAGACAGGGGGTGTAGTCATTCAGTACTTC. Protein sequence: CASSQGETGGVVIQYF.

The V call is TRBV7-8, the J call TRBJ2-1; D is unclear. Trimming shortened V by 2 bases and J by 7 bases, and 12 bases separated the two germline ends. The CDR3 loop spans 14 amino acids. The germline gives CDR1 SGHVS, CDR2 FQNEAQ. This CDR3 is CASSLFPQPNEQFF. The CDR3 DNA is TGTGCCAGCAGCTTATTCCCACAACCGAATGAGCAGTTCTTC.

V usage is TRBV12-5 and J usage is TRBJ2-1; 13 bases line up with TRBD2. This CDR3 has 15 amino acids. Germline V lookup: CDR1 LGHNT, CDR2 FRNRAP. V lost 6 bases, J lost 7 bases, and 6 bases stayed unmatched. The CDR3 sequence: CASGTTSGRGNEQFF. In DNA form, the CDR3 reads TGTGCTAGTGGGACCACTAGCGGGAGGGGGAATGAGCAGTTCTTC. The full variable domain, completed using reference TRBV12-5 and TRBJ2-1, is DARVTQTPRHKVTEMGQEVTMRCQPILGHNTVFWYRQTMMQGLELLAYFRNRAPLDDSGMPKDRFSAEMPDATLATLKIQPSEPRDSAVYFCASGTTSGRGNEQFFGPGTRLTVL.

J is TRBJ1-2 and V is TRBV28; D is possibly TRBD1 (5 bases). V was trimmed by 7 bases and J by 3 bases, leaving 30 bases between them. Germline CDR1 is MDHEN and CDR2 is SYDVKM. The CDR3 totals 19 residues. Here the CDR3 reads CASTFSQGLWWGLDYGYTF. Written as DNA, the CDR3 is TGTGCCAGCACTTTTTCCCAAGGCCTTTGGTGGGGACTAGACTATGGCTACACCTTC.

The chain couples TRBV4-2 to TRBJ1-2; D is unresolved. V lost 1 base and J 4 bases, leaving 7 bases between the germline ends. The CDR3 loop spans 13 amino acids. The germline gives CDR1 LGHNA, CDR2 YNFKEQ. CDR3 residues: CASSQGGSYGYTF. The CDR3 nucleotides are TGTGCCAGCAGCCAAGGAGGGTCCTATGGCTACACCTTC.

This clone was seen once. The CDR3 protein is CATSTGITGELFF. CDR3 bases: TGTGCCACCTCGACAGGGATCACCGGGGAGCTGTTTTTT. This sequence joins TRBV19 and TRBJ2-2, with TRBD1 matching 7 bases. The germline V gene has CDR1 LNHDA and CDR2 SQIVND (reference sequence). V shed 10 bases, J shed 4 bases, and the junction held 6 bases outside the gene matches. This CDR3 has 13 residues.

The chain links TRBV5-6 to TRBJ2-7; 10 positions agree with TRBD2. Per the germline V gene, CDR1 is SGHDT and CDR2 is YYEEEE. The CDR3 loop spans 16 amino acids. With 5 bases clipped from V and 3 bases from J, the junction kept 11 bases outside the gene matches. The DNA for the CDR3 is TGTGCCAGCAGTCGGGGTGGTAGCGGGAGGATCTACGAGCAGTACTTC. It is translated as CASSRGGSGRIYEQYF.

The chain couples TRBV18 to TRBJ2-5; 8 bases fit TRBD1. V was pared by 2 bases and J by 5 bases, with 1 base of the junction left unmatched. The CDR3 sequence is 13 residues long. Germline V lookup: CDR1 KGHSH, CDR2 LQKENI. DNA for the CDR3: TGTGCCAGCTCACCAAGACAGGGGGAGACCCAGTACTTC. Translated, it gives CASSPRQGETQYF.

This sequence joins TRBV5-1 and TRBJ1-5; D call uncertain. V was clipped by 0 bases and J by 7 bases, with 11 bases between them. CDR1 is SGHRS and CDR2 is YFSETQ in the germline V gene. This CDR3 comprises 14 residues. CDR3 sequence reads: CASSLGILGQPQHF. For the CDR3, the DNA is TGCGCCAGCAGCTTGGGGATTTTGGGGCAGCCCCAGCATTTT.

The chain carries TRBV28 and TRBJ1-1; 7 bases fit TRBD1. The CDR3 loop spans 16 amino acids. Germline loops: CDR1 MDHEN, CDR2 SYDVKM. V trimming: 5 bases; J trimming: 1 base; junction bases outside the gene matches: 10. The CDR3, as DNA: TGTGCCAGCAGTATTCCAGGGGGGACCCCGAACACTGAAGCTTTCTTT. As protein: CASSIPGGTPNTEAFF.

V is TRBV28 and J is TRBJ2-7, with TRBD1 identical over 7 bases. CDR1 is MDHEN and CDR2 is SYDVKM in the germline V gene. This CDR3 has 14 amino acids. Trimming took 5 bases from V and 5 from J; bases not matched to a gene: 9. As DNA, the CDR3 is TGTGCCAGCAGTCCCCAGGGGGTGGTGGACGAGCAGTACTTC. Encoded protein: CASSPQGVVDEQYF. Full variable domain (outside the CDR3, taken from reference TRBV28 and TRBJ2-7): DVKVTQSSRYLVKRTGEKVFLECVQDMDHENMFWYRQDPGLGLRLIYFSYDVKMKEKGDIPEGYSVSREKKERFSLILESASTNQTSMYLCASSPQGVVDEQYFGPGTRLTVT.

J is TRBJ2-5 and V is TRBV2; either TRBD1 or TRBD2 may fit D (5 bases each). Gene TRBJ2-7 matches the end of the DNA better, so the J call may be wrong. CDR3 size: 13 residues. Germline values: CDR1 SNHLY, CDR2 FYNNEI. The CDR3 protein is CASSPQRGYEQYF. CDR3 nucleotides: TGTGCCAGCAGTCCTCAGAGGGGCTACGAGCAGTACTTC.